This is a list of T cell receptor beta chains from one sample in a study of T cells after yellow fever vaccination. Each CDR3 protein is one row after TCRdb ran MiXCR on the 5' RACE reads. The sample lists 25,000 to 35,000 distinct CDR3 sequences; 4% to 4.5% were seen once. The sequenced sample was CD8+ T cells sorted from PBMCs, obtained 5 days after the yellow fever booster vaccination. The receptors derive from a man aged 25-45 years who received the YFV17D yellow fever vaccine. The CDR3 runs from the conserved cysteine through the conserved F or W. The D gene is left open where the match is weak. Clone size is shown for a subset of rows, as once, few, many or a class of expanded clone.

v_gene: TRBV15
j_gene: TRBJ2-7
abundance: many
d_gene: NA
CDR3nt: TGTGCCACCAGCAGACCCGGGGCAAACTACGAGCAGTACTTC
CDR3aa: CATSRPGANYEQYF

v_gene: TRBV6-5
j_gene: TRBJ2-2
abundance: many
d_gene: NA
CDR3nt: TGTGCCAGCAGTTACTCGTCCCAGGGGACCGGGGAGCTGTTTTTT
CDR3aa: CASSYSSQGTGELFF

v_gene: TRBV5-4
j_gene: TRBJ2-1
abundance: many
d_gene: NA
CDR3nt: TGTGCCAGCAGCTTGAATGGAGTAGTACCCTACAATGAGCAGTTCTTC
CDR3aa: CASSLNGVVPYNEQFF

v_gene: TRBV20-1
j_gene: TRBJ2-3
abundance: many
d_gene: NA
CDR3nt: TGCAGTGCTCGTCAGGAGAACACAGATACGCAGTATTTT
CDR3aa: CSARQENTDTQYF

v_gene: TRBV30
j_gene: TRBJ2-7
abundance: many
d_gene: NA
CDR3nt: TGTGCCTGGAGTGTTTTGGGCGAGCAGTACTTC
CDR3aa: CAWSVLGEQYF

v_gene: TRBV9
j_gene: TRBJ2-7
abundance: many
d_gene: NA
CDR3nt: TGTGCCAGCAGCCCCCAGGACAGTTACGAGCAGTACTTC
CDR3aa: CASSPQDSYEQYF

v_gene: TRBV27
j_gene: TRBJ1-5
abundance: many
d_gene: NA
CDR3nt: TGTGCCAGCAGTACTGGGGGACATCAGCCCCAGCATTTT
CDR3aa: CASSTGGHQPQHF

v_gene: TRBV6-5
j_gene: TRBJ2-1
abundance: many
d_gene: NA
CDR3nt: TGTGCCAGCAGTTACGGCAGGGTCGATGAGCAGTTCTTC
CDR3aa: CASSYGRVDEQFF

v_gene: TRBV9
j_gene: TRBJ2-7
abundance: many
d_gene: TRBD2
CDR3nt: TGTGCCAGCAGCGTAGGGTATAGCGGGGTCTTCGAGCAGTACTTC
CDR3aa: CASSVGYSGVFEQYF

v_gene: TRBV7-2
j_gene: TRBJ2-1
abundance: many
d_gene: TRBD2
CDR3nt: TGTGCCAGCAGCTCAAGGCCAGCGGGAGACCATGAGCAGTTCTTC
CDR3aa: CASSSRPAGDHEQFF

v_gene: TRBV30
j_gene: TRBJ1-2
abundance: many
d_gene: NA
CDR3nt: TGTGCCTGGAGTGTAGAATCAGACTATGGCTACACCTTC
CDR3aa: CAWSVESDYGYTF

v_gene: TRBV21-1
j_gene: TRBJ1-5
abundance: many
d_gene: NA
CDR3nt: TGTGCCAGCAGCTCAAGAGGGGGGGAGGAGGGTCAGCCCCAGCATTTT
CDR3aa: CASSSRGGEEGQPQHF

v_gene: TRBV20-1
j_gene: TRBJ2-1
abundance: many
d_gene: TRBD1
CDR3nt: TGCAGTGCGGTCACCGGGACAGGGTTCAATGAGCAGTTCTTC
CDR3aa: CSAVTGTGFNEQFF

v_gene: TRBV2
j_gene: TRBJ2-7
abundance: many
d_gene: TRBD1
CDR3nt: TGTGCCAGCAAGCGACGGGGACAGGGGGCCCTCGAGCAGTACTTC
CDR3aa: CASKRRGQGALEQYF

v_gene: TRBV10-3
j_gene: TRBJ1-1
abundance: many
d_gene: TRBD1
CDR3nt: TGTGCCATCGGGGGACAGGGAATGAACACTGAAGCTTTCTTT
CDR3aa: CAIGGQGMNTEAFF

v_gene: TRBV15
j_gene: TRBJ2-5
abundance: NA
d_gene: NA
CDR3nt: TGTGCCACCAGCAGAAGGGGGGGTCTAGCGGTGGAGACCCAGTACTTC
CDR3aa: CATSRRGGLAVETQYF

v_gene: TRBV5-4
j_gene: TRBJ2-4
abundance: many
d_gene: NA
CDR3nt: TGTGCCAGCAGCAAACGGGGGACAGAAGCCAAAAACATTCAGTACTTC
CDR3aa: CASSKRGTEAKNIQYF

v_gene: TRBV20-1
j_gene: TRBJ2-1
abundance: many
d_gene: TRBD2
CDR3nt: TGCAGTGCTATTAGCGGGAGCTCCTACAATGAGCAGTTCTTC
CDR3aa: CSAISGSSYNEQFF

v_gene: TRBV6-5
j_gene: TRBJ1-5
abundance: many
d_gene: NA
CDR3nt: TGTGCCAGCAGTTACGCCCCGAATCAGCCCCAGCATTTT
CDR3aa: CASSYAPNQPQHF

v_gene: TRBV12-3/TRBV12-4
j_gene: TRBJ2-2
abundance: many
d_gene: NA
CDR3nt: TGTGCCAGCACCAACACCGGGGAGCTGTTTTTT
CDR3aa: CASTNTGELFF

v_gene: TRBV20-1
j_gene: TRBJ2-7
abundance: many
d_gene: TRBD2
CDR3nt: TGCTGTGCTAGAGATCCTAGCGGGAGTTCAGTTATGTACGAGCAGTACTTC
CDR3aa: CCARDPSGSSVMYEQYF

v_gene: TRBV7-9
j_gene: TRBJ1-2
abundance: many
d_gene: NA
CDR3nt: TGTGCCAGCAGCTTAACTGGGTACGGCTACACCTTC
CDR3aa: CASSLTGYGYTF

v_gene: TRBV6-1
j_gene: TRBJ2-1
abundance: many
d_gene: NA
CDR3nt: TGTGCCAGCAGTGAACGGCTAGTAAGCTCCTACAATGAGCAGTTCTTC
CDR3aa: CASSERLVSSYNEQFF

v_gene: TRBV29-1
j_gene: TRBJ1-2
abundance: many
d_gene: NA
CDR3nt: TGCAGCGGGGACGGAGGCTACACCTTC
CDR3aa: CSGDGGYTF

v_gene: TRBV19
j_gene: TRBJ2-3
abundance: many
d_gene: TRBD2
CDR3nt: TGTGCCAGTAGTTCCTTAGCGGGAGGGGGAGATACGCAGTATTTT
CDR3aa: CASSSLAGGGDTQYF

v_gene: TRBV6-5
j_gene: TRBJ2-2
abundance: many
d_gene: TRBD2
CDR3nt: TGTGCCAGCACAACTTTCGGGACTAGCGGGATTGGGAGTGGGGAGCTGTTTTTT
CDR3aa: CASTTFGTSGIGSGELFF